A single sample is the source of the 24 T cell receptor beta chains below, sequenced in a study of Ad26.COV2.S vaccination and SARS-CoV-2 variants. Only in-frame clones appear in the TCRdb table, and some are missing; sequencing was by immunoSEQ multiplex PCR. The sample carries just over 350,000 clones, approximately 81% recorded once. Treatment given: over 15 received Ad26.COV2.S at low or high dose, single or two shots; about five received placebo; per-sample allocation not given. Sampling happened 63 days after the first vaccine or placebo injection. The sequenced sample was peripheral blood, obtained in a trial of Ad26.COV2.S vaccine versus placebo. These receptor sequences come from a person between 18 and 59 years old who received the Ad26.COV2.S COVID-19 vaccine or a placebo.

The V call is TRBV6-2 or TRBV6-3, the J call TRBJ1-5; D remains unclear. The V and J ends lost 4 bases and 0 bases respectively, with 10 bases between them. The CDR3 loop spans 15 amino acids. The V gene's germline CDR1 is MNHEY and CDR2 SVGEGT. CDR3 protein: CASSLVGFSNQPQHF. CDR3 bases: TGTGCCAGCAGTTTGGTAGGTTTTAGCAATCAGCCCCAGCATTTT.

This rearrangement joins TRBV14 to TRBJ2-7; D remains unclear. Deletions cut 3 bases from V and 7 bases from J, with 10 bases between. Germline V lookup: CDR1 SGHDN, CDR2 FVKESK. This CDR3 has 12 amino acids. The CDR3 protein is CASSHIPWEQYF. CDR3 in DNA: TGTGCCAGCAGCCATATACCTTGGGAGCAGTACTTC.

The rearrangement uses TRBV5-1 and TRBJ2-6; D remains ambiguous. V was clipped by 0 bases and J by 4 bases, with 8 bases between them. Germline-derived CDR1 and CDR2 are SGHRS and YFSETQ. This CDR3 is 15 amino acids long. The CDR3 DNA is TGCGCCAGCAGCTTGGGCGGCCCAGGGGCCAACGTCCTGACTTTC. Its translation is CASSLGGPGANVLTF.

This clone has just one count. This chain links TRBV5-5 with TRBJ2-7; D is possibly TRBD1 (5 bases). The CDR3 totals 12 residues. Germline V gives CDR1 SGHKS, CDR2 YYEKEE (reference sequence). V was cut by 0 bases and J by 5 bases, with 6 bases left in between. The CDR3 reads CASSLVRDEQYF. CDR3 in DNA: TGTGCCAGCAGCTTGGTCAGGGACGAGCAGTACTTC.

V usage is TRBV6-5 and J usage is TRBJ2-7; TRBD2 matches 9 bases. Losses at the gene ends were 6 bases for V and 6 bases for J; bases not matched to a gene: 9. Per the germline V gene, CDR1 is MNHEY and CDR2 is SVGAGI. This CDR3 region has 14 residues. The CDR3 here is CASSVDWREGEQYF. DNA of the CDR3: TGTGCCAGCAGCGTTGACTGGCGGGAGGGCGAGCAGTACTTC.

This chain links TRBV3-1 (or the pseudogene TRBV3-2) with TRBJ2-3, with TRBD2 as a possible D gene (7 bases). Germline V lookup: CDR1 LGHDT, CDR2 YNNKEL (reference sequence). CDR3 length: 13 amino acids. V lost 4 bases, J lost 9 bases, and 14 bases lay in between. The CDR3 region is CASSPAGAGTQYF. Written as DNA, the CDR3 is TGTGCCAGCAGCCCCGCGGGGGCGGGGACGCAGTATTTT.

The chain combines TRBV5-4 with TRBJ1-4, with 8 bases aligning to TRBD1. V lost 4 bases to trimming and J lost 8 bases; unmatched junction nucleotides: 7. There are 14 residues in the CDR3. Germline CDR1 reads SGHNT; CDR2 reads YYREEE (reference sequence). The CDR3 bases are TGTGCCAGCAGCCGGACAGGGAGGGGCGAAAAACTGTTTTTT. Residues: CASSRTGRGEKLFF.

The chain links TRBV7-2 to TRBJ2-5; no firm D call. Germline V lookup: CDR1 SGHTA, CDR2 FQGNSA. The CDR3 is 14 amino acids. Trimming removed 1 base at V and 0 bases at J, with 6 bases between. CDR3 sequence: CASSLVQNQETQYF. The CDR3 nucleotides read TGTGCCAGCAGCTTAGTACAGAACCAAGAGACCCAGTACTTC. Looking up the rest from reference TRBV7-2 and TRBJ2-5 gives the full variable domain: GAGVSQSPSNKVTEKGKDVELRCDPISGHTALYWYRQSLGQGLEFLIYFQGNSAPDKSGLPSDRFSAERTGGSVSTLTIQRTQQEDSAVYLCASSLVQNQETQYFGPGTRLLVL.

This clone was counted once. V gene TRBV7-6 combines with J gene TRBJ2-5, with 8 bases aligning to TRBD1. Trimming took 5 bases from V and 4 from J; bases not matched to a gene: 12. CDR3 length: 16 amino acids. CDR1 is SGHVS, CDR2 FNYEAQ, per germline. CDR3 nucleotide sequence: TGTGCCAGCAGCCGCGGGTCAGGGGGCATGCGAGAGACCCAGTACTTC. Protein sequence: CASSRGSGGMRETQYF.

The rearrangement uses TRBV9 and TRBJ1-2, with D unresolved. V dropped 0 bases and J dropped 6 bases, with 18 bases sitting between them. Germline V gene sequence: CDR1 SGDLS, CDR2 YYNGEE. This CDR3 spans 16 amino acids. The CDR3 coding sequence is TGTGCCAGCAGCGTAGTGGGGTCTATCGGGGATGATGGCTACACCTTC. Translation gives CASSVVGSIGDDGYTF. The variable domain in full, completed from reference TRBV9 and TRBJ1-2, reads DSGVTQTPKHLITATGQRVTLRCSPRSGDLSVYWYQQSLDQGLQFLIQYYNGEERAKGNILERFSAQQFPDLHSELNLSSLELGDSALYFCASSVVGSIGDDGYTFGSGTRLTVV.

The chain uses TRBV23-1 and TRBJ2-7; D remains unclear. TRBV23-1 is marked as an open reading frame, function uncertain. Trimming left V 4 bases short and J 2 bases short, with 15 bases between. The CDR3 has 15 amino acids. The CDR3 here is CASSLLVHTPYEQYF. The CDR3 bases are TGCGCCAGCAGTCTTCTAGTACACACTCCCTACGAGCAGTACTTC.

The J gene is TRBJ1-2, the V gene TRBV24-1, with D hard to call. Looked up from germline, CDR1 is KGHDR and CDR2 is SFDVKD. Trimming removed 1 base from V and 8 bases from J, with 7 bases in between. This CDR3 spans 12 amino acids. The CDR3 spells CATSDLDFGYTF. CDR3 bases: TGTGCCACCAGTGATTTAGACTTCGGCTACACCTTC.

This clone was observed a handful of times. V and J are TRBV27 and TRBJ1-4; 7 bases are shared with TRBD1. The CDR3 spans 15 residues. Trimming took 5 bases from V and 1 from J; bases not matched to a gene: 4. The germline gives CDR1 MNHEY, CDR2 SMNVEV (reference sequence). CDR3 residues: CASSASGGTNEKLFF. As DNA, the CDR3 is TGTGCCAGCAGTGCTTCAGGGGGAACTAATGAAAAACTGTTTTTT. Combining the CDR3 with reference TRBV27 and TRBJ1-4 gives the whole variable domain EAQVTQNPRYLITVTGKKLTVTCSQNMNHEYMSWYRQDPGLGLRQIYYSMNVEVTDKGDVPEGYKVSRKEKRNFPLILESPSPNQTSLYFCASSASGGTNEKLFFGSGTQLSVL.

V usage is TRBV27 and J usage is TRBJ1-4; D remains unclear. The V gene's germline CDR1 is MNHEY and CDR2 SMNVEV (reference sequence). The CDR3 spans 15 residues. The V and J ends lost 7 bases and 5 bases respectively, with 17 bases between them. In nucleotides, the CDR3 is TGTGCCAGCAAGGAGTTGAGACGGATGAATGAAAAACTGTTTTTT. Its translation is CASKELRRMNEKLFF.

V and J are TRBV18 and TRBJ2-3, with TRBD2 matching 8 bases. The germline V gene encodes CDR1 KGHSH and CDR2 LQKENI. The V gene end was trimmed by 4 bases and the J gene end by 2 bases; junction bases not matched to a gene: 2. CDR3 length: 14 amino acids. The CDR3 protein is CASSRRGDTDTQYF. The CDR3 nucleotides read TGTGCCAGCTCACGGCGGGGGGACACAGATACGCAGTATTTT.

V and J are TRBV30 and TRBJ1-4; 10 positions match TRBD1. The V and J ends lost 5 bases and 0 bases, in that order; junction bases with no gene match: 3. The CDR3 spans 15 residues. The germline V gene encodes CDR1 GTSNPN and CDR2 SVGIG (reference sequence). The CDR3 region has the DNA TGTGCCTGGCGACAGGGGGCCTCAACTAATGAAAAACTGTTTTTT. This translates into CAWRQGASTNEKLFF.

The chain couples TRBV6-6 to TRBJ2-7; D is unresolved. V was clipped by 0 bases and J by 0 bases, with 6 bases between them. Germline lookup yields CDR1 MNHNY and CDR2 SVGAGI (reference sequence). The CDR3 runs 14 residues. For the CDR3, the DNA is TGTGCCAGCAGTTACTCGAGAGGCTCCTACGAGCAGTACTTC. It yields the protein CASSYSRGSYEQYF.

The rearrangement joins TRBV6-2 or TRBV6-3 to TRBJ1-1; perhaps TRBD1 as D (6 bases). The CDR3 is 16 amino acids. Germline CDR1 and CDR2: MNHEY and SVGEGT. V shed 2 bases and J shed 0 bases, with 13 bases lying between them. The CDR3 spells CASSYGRGTVNTEAFF. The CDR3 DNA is TGTGCCAGCAGTTACGGCAGGGGAACGGTGAACACTGAAGCTTTCTTT.

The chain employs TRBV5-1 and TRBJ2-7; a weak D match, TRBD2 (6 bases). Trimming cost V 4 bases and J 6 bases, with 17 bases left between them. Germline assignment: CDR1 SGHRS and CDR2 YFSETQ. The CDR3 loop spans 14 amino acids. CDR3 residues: CASSDSGGEVEQYF. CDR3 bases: TGCGCCAGCAGCGATTCCGGAGGGGAAGTCGAGCAGTACTTC. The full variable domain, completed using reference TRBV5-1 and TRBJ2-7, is KAGVTQTPRYLIKTRGQQVTLSCSPISGHRSVSWYQQTPGQGLQFLFEYFSETQRNKGNFPGRFSGRQFSNSRSEMNVSTLELGDSALYLCASSDSGGEVEQYFGPGTRLTVT.

CDR3 DNA: TGTGCCAGCAGTTCCGGACGGGTCACTGGGGCCAACGTCCTGACTTTC. This encodes CASSSGRVTGANVLTF. J is TRBJ2-6 and V is TRBV5-6; no clear D. Germline V gene data show CDR1 as SGHDT and CDR2 as YYEEEE. V was trimmed by 5 bases and J by 2 bases, leaving 14 bases between them. The CDR3 is 16 amino acids.

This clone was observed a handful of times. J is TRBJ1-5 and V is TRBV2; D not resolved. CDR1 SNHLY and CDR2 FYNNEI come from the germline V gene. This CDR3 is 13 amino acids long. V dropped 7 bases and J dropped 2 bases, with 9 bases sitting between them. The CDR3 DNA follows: TGTGCCAGCATAACAGCGGGCAATCAGCCCCAGCATTTT. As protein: CASITAGNQPQHF.

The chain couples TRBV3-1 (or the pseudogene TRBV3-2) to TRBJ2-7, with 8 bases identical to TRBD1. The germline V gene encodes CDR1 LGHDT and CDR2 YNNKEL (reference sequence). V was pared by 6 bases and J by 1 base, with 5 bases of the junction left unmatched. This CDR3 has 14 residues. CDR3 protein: CASRSGGASYEQYF. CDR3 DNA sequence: TGTGCCAGCAGATCAGGGGGCGCTTCCTACGAGCAGTACTTC.

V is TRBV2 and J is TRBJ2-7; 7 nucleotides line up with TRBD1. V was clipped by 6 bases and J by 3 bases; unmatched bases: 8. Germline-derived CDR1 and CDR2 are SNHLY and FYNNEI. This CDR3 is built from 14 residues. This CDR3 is CASRLDRLYYEQYF. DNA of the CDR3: TGTGCCAGCAGGTTGGACAGGTTATACTACGAGCAGTACTTC.

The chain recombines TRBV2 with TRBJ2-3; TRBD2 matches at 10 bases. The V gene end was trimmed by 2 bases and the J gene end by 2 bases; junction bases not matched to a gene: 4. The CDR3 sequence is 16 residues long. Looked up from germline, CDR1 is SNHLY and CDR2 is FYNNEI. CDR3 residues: CASSESSGGVTDTQYF. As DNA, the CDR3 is TGTGCCAGCAGTGAATCCAGCGGGGGGGTCACAGATACGCAGTATTTT. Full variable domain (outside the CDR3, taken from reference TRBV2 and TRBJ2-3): EPEVTQTPSHQVTQMGQEVILRCVPISNHLYFYWYRQILGQKVEFLVSFYNNEISEKSEIFDDQFSVERPDGSNFTLKIRSTKLEDSAMYFCASSESSGGVTDTQYFGPGTRLTVL.